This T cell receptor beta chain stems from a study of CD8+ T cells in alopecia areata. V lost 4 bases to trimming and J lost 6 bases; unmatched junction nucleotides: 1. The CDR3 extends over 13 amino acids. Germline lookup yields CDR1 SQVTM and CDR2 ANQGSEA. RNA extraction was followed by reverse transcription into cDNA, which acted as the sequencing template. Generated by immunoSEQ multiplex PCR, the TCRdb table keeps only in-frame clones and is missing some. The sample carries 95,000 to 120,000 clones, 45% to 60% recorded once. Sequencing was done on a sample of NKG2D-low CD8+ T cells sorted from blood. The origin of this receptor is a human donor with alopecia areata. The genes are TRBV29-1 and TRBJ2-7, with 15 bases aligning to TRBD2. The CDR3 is CSVGTSGRGEQYF. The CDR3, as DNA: TGCAGCGTTGGGACTAGCGGGAGGGGCGAGCAGTACTTC.